Listed below are T cell receptor beta chains from one sample, sequenced in a study of T cell repertoires in cytomegalovirus infection. A single record per CDR3 protein comes from TCRdb applying MiXCR to the reads. The sample lists 300,000 or so distinct CDR3 sequences, 25% occurring once. Sequenced: PBMCs. These receptors were obtained from a human donor in good health (CMV status not recorded). Some clones in this sample may be carry-over from other donors' samples. The CDR3 runs from the conserved cysteine through the conserved F or W. D genes are given only for firm matches. Only some rows state a clone size, as once, few, many or a class for expanded clones.

many	TRBD2	TRBJ2-3	TRBV6-2/TRBV6-3	CASSLLAGPTDTQYF	TGTGCCAGCAGCTTACTAGCGGGACCCACAGATACGCAGTATTTT
NA	NA	TRBJ1-3	TRBV7-2	CASSTGSNTIYF	TGTGCCAGCAGCACAGGGTCAAACACCATATATTTT
NA	NA	TRBJ1-2	TRBV4-1	CASSHPTRRGYTF	TGCGCCAGCAGCCACCCGACAAGGCGAGGCTACACCTTC
NA	NA	TRBJ1-5	TRBV18	CASSPGGMIGNQPQHF	TGTGCCAGCTCACCAGGAGGGATGATTGGCAATCAGCCCCAGCATTTT
many	NA	TRBJ1-4	TRBV7-2	CASSRQAAREKLFF	TGTGCCAGCAGCAGACAGGCAGCGCGGGAAAAACTGTTTTTT
many	NA	TRBJ1-3	TRBV28	CASRQGADTIYF	TGTGCCAGCAGACAGGGAGCAGACACCATATATTTT
NA	NA	TRBJ1-5	TRBV12-3/TRBV12-4	CASSLARGTNQPQHF	TGTGCCAGCAGTTTAGCACGGGGAACCAATCAGCCCCAGCATTTT
NA	NA	TRBJ1-5	TRBV9	CASSYSPGSNQPQHF	TGTGCCAGCAGCTATAGCCCTGGAAGCAATCAGCCCCAGCATTTT
few	NA	TRBJ2-5	TRBV12-3/TRBV12-4	CASSPRTVGVETQYF	TGTGCCAGCAGCCCCCGGACGGTTGGAGTGGAGACCCAGTACTTC
few	TRBD1	TRBJ1-1	TRBV7-6	CASSRMTGDTEAFF	TGTGCCAGCAGTCGAATGACAGGGGACACTGAAGCTTTCTTT
once	NA	TRBJ2-4	TRBV20-1	CSARDPGPAKNIQYF	TGCAGTGCTAGAGACCCGGGACCTGCCAAAAACATTCAGTACTTC
once	NA	TRBJ2-1	TRBV11-2	CASSLLFAQPNEQFF	TGTGCCAGCAGCTTACTTTTTGCACAGCCTAATGAGCAGTTCTTC
NA	NA	TRBJ2-3	TRBV3-1	CASSQRNTDTQYF	TGTGCCAGCAGCCAACGCAACACAGATACGCAGTATTTT
few	NA	TRBJ2-6	TRBV28	CASSTSLGLGGANVLTF	TGTGCCAGCAGCACCTCCCTGGGGCTGGGGGGGGCCAACGTCCTGACTTTC
NA	NA	TRBJ2-1	TRBV28	CASMRGQAYNEQFF	TGTGCCAGCATGCGGGGGCAGGCCTACAATGAGCAGTTCTTC
NA	NA	TRBJ2-5	TRBV12-5	CASAAGGVSTQYF	TGTGCTAGTGCCGCTGGAGGTGTTTCGACCCAGTACTTC
few	NA	TRBJ2-7	TRBV24-1	CATSDSRGGYEQYF	TGTGCCACCAGTGATTCCAGGGGAGGCTACGAGCAGTACTTC
NA	NA	TRBJ1-2	TRBV28	CASSGTIRYTF	TGTGCCAGCAGTGGGACTATACGCTACACCTTC
many	TRBD1	TRBJ2-1	TRBV27	CASSHSGTGLRNEQFF	TGTGCCAGCAGCCACTCTGGGACAGGGCTGCGGAATGAGCAGTTCTTC
NA	NA	TRBJ2-6	TRBV7-9	CASSLVQSGVSSGANVLTF	TGTGCCAGCAGCTTAGTCCAGTCGGGGGTTAGCTCTGGGGCCAACGTCCTGACTTTC
few	NA	TRBJ2-7	TRBV10-3	CAIRTGSYEQYF	TGTGCCATCAGGACAGGCTCCTACGAGCAGTACTTC
few	NA	TRBJ2-3	TRBV20-1	CSAPWGVADTQYF	TGCAGTGCTCCCTGGGGGGTTGCAGATACGCAGTATTTT
many	TRBD2	TRBJ2-1	TRBV7-2	CASRLAGYNEQFF	TGTGCCAGCAGATTAGCGGGGTACAATGAGCAGTTCTTC
few	NA	TRBJ1-5	TRBV28	CASSLPPMGRRSQPQHF	TGTGCCAGCAGTTTGCCCCCGATGGGCAGGAGGAGTCAGCCCCAGCATTTT
many	TRBD1	TRBJ1-2	TRBV7-2	CASSLNRGTYTF	TGTGCCAGCAGCTTAAACAGGGGGACCTACACCTTC
NA	NA	TRBJ1-5	TRBV7-2	CASSLEAGEWQPQHF	TGTGCCAGCAGCTTAGAGGCAGGGGAGTGGCAGCCCCAGCATTTT
many	TRBD1	TRBJ1-4	TRBV7-6	CASSSQGAATNEKLFF	TGTGCCAGCAGCTCCCAGGGGGCCGCAACTAATGAAAAACTGTTTTTT
NA	TRBD2	TRBJ2-5	TRBV20-1	CSARGLGTSGEGETQYF	TGCAGTGCTAGAGGCCTCGGGACTAGCGGAGAGGGAGAGACCCAGTACTTC
NA	NA	TRBJ1-1	TRBV27	CASSPNRKNTEAFF	TGTGCCAGCAGTCCGAACAGGAAGAACACTGAAGCTTTCTTT
NA	NA	TRBJ2-7	TRBV28	CASSAPQGVQYF	TGTGCCAGCAGTGCCCCACAGGGAGTGCAGTACTTC
NA	NA	TRBJ1-5	TRBV2	CASTTGFLNQPQHF	TGTGCCAGCACCACAGGATTCCTCAATCAGCCCCAGCATTTT
few	NA	TRBJ1-1	TRBV20-1	CSARDPGGRLTEAFF	TGCAGTGCTAGAGATCCGGGAGGGAGACTGACTGAAGCTTTCTTT
many	TRBD1	TRBJ2-3	TRBV12-3/TRBV12-4	CASVGLGTGGDTQYF	TGTGCCAGCGTGGGGCTAGGGACAGGGGGTGATACGCAGTATTTT
NA	TRBD2	TRBJ2-7	TRBV6-2/TRBV6-3	CASSPGGLAGTYEQYF	TGTGCCAGCAGTCCCGGGGGACTAGCGGGAACCTACGAGCAGTACTTC
NA	NA	TRBJ2-7	TRBV20-1	CSAHRGSGYEQYF	TGCAGTGCTCATAGGGGGTCTGGGTACGAGCAGTACTTC
NA	NA	TRBJ2-7	TRBV24-1	CATSDPSPLGRAEQYF	TGTGCCACCAGTGATCCCTCCCCCCTCGGCAGGGCCGAGCAGTACTTC
NA	NA	TRBJ2-1	TRBV6-6	CASRNRGGDSYNEQFF	TGTGCCAGCAGAAACAGGGGAGGGGACTCCTACAATGAGCAGTTCTTC
few	NA	TRBJ2-1	TRBV4-1	CASSQGLLARTTNEQFF	TGCGCCAGCAGCCAGGGTTTACTTGCGCGAACTACCAATGAGCAGTTCTTC
few	NA	TRBJ2-7	TRBV11-2	CASSLDVGSGSSYEQYF	TGTGCCAGCAGCTTAGATGTAGGTAGCGGAAGCTCCTACGAGCAGTACTTC
NA	NA	TRBJ1-3	TRBV11-2	CASSYYGVSGNTIYF	TGTGCCAGCAGCTATTACGGTGTTTCTGGAAACACCATATATTTT
NA	NA	TRBJ2-1	TRBV29-1	CSVGKDSLYNEQFF	TGCAGCGTTGGTAAGGACAGCTTATACAATGAGCAGTTCTTC
many	NA	TRBJ2-3	TRBV7-2	CASSLVAQRTDTQYF	TGTGCCAGCAGCTTAGTAGCGCAGCGCACAGATACGCAGTATTTT